This TCR beta chain was sequenced during a study of blood T cells in healthy people across ages. Points from the study as a whole: Both higher diversity and more naive CD4+ cells marked long-lived donors when set against aged donors.

With a J-beta primer mix and a sample-barcoded 5' primer, a second PCR ran roughly 7 to 11 cycles. From the 5' RACE reads, TCRdb called clonotypes with MiXCR, one entry per CDR3 protein. Counted here are 750,000 to 950,000 distinct CDR3 sequences, around 29% occurring once; the ten biggest clones make up roughly 10%. This clonotype showed up just a few times. Its antigen is unknown. The CDR3 runs to 16 residues. CDR1 and CDR2 from the germline V gene are MDHEN and SYDVKM. The V and J ends lost 7 bases and 0 bases respectively, with 18 bases between them. The data also belong to a second study, concerning T cells of mothers and their children.

This rearrangement joins TRBV28 to TRBJ1-1, with D perhaps TRBD1 (6 bases). Material for sequencing was blood. The TCR was taken from a woman aged 40 to 50 in good health. The CDR3 nucleotides are TGTGCCAGCACAAACCCGGGGGCCTTTCTGAACACTGAAGCTTTCTTT. It yields the protein CASTNPGAFLNTEAFF. The variable domain in full, completed from reference TRBV28 and TRBJ1-1, reads DVKVTQSSRYLVKRTGEKVFLECVQDMDHENMFWYRQDPGLGLRLIYFSYDVKMKEKGDIPEGYSVSREKKERFSLILESASTNQTSMYLCASTNPGAFLNTEAFFGQGTRLTVV.